This T cell receptor beta chain derives from a study of shared clonotypes between healthy human individuals. Regarding the study as a whole: Clonotypes shared by all four sorted-subset donors had higher generation probabilities than non-shared clonotypes.

Data came from immunoSEQ multiplex PCR; TCRdb stores just in-frame clones and leaves some out. Among over 850,000 clones listed, around 78% were seen once. Every contributor of samples was a Caucasian grown-up residing in Nashville, Tennessee. The split of CD4+ cells yielded CD45RA+ naive and CD45RA-negative memory subsets. Of note for this clone: No antigen is known for it.

Trimming stripped 3 bases from V and 2 bases from J, with 17 bases between. The CDR3 is made up of 16 amino acids. The germline V gene has CDR1 LNHDA and CDR2 SQIVND (reference sequence). The chain uses TRBV19 and TRBJ2-7; D is perhaps TRBD1 (5 bases). The sequence derives from a man aged 18 to 29 in good health. Some clones in this sample may be carry-over from other donors' samples. The specimen sequenced was memory CD4+ T cells from PBMCs. Subset meaning: CD45RA-negative fraction. The CDR3 sequence: CASSISDSDVTYEQYF. The DNA for the CDR3 is TGTGCCAGTAGTATCTCCGACAGTGATGTAACCTACGAGCAGTACTTC.